The T cell receptor beta chain described here comes from a study (dated by TCRdb to between 2015 and 2016). The CDR3 sequence holds 13 residues, the cysteine and phenylalanine included. Only CDR3 DNA is held: 39 bases, read in frame from base 1. CDR1 is given as DFQATT and CDR2 as SNEGSKA, both from the germline V gene (reference sequence). At the junction V is shortened by 2 bases and J by 1 base, with 8 bases in between. Library construction relied on RT-PCR. Sequencing used an Illumina MiSeq. TCRdb trimmed the raw reads at Q25, called clones with MiXCR and kept productive beta chains. One record per CDR3 amino acid sequence lists the most common genes and DNA. The sample yields almost 700,000 distinct CDR3 sequences; approximately 15% were counted once. Just over 3.5% of the sample comes from the top ten. A remark on this clonotype: Its cognate antigen has yet to be identified. Per-base quality was not reported, and no clone a single base away is much larger than it.

This TCR derives from a female donor in good health, serving as a healthy control. The material sequenced was memory CD4+ T cells from blood. Recombination linked TRBV20-1 to TRBJ2-5; TRBD1 is a possible D gene, resting on 5 matching bases. The CDR3 region has the sequence CSARPRGQETQYF. The DNA reads TGCAGTGCTAGACCTAGGGGCCAAGAGACCCAGTACTTC.